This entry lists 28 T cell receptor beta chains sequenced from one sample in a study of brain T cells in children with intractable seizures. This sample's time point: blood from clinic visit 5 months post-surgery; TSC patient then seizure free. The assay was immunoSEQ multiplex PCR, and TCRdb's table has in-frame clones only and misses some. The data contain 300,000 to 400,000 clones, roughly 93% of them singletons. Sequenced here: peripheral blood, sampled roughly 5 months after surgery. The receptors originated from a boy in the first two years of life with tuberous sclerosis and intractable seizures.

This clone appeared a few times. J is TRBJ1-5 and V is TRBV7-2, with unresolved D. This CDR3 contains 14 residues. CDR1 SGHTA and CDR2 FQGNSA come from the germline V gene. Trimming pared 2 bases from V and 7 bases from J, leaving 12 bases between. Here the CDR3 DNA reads TGTGCCAGCAGCTTAACCGGACCACGACAGCCCCAGCATTTT. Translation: CASSLTGPRQPQHF. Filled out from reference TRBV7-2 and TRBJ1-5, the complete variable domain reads GAGVSQSPSNKVTEKGKDVELRCDPISGHTALYWYRQSLGQGLEFLIYFQGNSAPDKSGLPSDRFSAERTGGSVSTLTIQRTQQEDSAVYLCASSLTGPRQPQHFGDGTRLSIL.

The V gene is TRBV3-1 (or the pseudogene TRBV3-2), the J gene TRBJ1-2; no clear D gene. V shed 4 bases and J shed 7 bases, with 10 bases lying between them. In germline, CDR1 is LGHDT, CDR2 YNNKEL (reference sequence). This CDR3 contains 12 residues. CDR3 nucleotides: TGTGCCAGCAGCCCCGGCGGCTCTGGCTACACCTTC. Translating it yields CASSPGGSGYTF.

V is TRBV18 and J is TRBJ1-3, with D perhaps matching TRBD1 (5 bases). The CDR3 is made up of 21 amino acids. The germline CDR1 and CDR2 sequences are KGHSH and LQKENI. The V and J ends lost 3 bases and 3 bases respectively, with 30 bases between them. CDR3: CASSPFSHLWTQDRSGNTIYF. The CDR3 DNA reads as TGTGCCAGCTCACCTTTCAGTCATCTTTGGACGCAAGACAGAAGTGGAAACACCATATATTTT.

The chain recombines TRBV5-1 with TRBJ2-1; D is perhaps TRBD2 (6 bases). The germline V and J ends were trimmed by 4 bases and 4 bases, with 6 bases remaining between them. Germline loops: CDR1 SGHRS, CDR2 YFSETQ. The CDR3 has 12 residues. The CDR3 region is CASSGLYNEQFF. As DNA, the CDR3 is TGCGCCAGCAGCGGACTATACAATGAGCAGTTCTTC.

The CDR3 DNA follows: TGTGCCAGCAGAGGACTTCTCACAGATACGCAGTATTTT. Its protein product is CASRGLLTDTQYF. This chain uses TRBV12-3 or TRBV12-4 with TRBJ2-3; TRBD2 might be the D (5 bases). The CDR3 is 13 residues long. Trimming shortened V by 6 bases and J by 2 bases, and 9 bases separated the two germline ends.

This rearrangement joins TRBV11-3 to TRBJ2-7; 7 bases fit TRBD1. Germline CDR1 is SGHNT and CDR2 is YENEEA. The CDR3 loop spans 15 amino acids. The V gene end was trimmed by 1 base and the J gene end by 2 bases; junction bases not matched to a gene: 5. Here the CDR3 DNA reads TGTGCCAGCAGCTTAGTGGGGACAGCAGCCTACGAGCAGTACTTC. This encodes CASSLVGTAAYEQYF.

The CDR3 region is CAWSGTDESYGYTF. The CDR3 bases are TGTGCCTGGAGTGGGACAGATGAAAGCTATGGCTACACCTTC. The J gene is TRBJ1-2, the V gene TRBV30; TRBD1 might be the D (6 bases). V was clipped by 1 base and J by 4 bases, with 13 bases between them. CDR1 GTSNPN and CDR2 SVGIG come from the germline V gene (reference sequence). The CDR3 covers 14 residues.

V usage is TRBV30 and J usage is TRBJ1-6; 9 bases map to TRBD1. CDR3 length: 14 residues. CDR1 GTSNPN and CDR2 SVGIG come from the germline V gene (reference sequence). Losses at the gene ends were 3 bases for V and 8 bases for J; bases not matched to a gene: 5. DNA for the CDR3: TGTGCCTGGAGCGGGACAGGGCCGTATTCACCCCTCCACTTT. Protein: CAWSGTGPYSPLHF.

CDR3 bases: TGCGCCAGCAGCCAAGATCCCGGGGTGTGGGCCAGCAATGAGCAGTTCTTC. Amino acids: CASSQDPGVWASNEQFF. The genes are TRBV4-1 and TRBJ2-1; perhaps TRBD2 as D (5 bases). CDR3 length equals 17 residues. V shed 0 bases and J shed 6 bases, with 18 bases lying between them. CDR1 is MGHRA and CDR2 is YSYEKL in the germline V gene.

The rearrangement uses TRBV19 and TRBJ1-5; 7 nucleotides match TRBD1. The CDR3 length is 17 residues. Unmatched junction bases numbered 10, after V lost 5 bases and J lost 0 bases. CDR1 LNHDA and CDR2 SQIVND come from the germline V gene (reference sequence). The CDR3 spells CASSFPRTGNSNQPQHF. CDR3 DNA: TGTGCCAGTAGTTTCCCGAGGACAGGAAATAGCAATCAGCCCCAGCATTTT. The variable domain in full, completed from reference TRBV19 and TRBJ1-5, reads DGGITQSPKYLFRKEGQNVTLSCEQNLNHDAMYWYRQDPGQGLRLIYYSQIVNDFQKGDIAEGYSVSREKKESFPLTVTSAQKNPTAFYLCASSFPRTGNSNQPQHFGDGTRLSIL.

As DNA, the CDR3 is TGTGCCAGCAGTGTCGTAGGACAGGGGGCGACCGGCTACACCTTC. The encoded protein is CASSVVGQGATGYTF. The rearrangement joins TRBV2 to TRBJ1-2; TRBD1 matches at 11 bases. From germline, CDR1 is SNHLY and CDR2 FYNNEI. The trim removed 4 bases at V and 8 bases at J, leaving 9 bases unmatched. CDR3 length: 15 amino acids.

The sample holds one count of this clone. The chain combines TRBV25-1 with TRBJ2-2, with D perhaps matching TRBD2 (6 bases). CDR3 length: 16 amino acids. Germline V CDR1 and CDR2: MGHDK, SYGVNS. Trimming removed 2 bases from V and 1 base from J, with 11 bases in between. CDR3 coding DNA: TGTGCCAGCAGTGAACCAGGGCGGGAGAACACCGGGGAGCTGTTTTTT. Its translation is CASSEPGRENTGELFF.

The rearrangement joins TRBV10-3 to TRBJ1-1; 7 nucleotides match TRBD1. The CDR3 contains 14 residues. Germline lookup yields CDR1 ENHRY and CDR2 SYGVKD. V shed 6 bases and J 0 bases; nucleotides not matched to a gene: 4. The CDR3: CAISGQALNTEAFF. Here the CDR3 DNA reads TGTGCCATCAGCGGACAGGCCCTGAACACTGAAGCTTTCTTT.

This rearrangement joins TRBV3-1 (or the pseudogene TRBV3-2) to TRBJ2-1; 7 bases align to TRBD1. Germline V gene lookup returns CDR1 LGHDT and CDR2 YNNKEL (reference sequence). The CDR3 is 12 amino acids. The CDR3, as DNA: TGTGCGGTCCGTGGACAGGTGAATGAGCAGTTCTTC. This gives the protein CAVRGQVNEQFF.

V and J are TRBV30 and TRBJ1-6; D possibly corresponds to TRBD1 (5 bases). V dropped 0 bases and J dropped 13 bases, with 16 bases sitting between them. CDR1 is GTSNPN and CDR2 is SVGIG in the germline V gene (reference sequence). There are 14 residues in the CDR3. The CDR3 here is CAWSVRGSASPLHF. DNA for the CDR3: TGTGCCTGGAGTGTAAGGGGATCCGCGTCCCCCCTCCACTTT.

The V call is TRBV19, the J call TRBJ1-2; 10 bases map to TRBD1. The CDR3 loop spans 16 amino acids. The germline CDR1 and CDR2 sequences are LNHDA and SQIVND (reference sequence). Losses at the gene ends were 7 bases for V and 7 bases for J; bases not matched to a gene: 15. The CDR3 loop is CASIAKGTGDRAGYTF. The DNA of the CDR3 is TGTGCCAGTATCGCTAAAGGGACAGGGGATCGCGCTGGCTACACCTTC.

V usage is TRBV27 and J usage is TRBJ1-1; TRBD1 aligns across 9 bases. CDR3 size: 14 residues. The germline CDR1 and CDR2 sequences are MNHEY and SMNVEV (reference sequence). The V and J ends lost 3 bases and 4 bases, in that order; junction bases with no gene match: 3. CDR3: CASSLSTGGTEAFF. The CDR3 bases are TGTGCCAGCAGTTTGTCGACAGGGGGCACTGAAGCTTTCTTT.

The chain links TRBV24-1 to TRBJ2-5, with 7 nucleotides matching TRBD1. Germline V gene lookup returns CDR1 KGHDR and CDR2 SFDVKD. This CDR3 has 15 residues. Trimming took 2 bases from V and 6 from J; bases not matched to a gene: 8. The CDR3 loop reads CATSDSRQGRKTQYF. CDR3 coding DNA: TGTGCCACCAGTGATTCCCGACAGGGAAGGAAGACCCAGTACTTC.

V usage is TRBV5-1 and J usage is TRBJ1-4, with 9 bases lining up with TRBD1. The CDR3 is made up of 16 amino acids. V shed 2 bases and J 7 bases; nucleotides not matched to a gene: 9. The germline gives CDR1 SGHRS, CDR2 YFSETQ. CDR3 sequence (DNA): TGCGCCAGCAGCTTATCCCTCACAGGGGGCGGTGAAAAACTGTTTTTT. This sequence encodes CASSLSLTGGGEKLFF.

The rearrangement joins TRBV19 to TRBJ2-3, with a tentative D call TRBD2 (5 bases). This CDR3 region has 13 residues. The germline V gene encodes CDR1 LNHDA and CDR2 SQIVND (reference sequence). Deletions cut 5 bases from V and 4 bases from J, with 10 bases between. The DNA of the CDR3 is TGTGCCAGTAGTTCTAGGACTTCAGATACGCAGTATTTT. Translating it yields CASSSRTSDTQYF.

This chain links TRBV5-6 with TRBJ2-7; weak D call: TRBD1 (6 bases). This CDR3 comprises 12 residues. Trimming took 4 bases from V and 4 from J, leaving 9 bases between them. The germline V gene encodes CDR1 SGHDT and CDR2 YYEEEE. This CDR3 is CASSAQGYEQYF. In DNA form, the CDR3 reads TGTGCCAGCAGCGCACAGGGTTACGAGCAGTACTTC.

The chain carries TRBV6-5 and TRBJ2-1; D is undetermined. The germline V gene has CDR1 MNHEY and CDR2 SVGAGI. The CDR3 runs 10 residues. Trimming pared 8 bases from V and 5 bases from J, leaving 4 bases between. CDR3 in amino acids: CASGDNEQFF. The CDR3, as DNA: TGTGCCAGCGGGGACAATGAGCAGTTCTTC.

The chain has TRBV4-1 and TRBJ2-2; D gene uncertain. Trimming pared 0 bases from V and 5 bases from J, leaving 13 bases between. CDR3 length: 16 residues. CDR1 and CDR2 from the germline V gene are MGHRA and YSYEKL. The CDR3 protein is CASSQEGTTWTGELFF. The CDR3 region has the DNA TGCGCCAGCAGCCAAGAGGGTACCACATGGACCGGGGAGCTGTTTTTT.

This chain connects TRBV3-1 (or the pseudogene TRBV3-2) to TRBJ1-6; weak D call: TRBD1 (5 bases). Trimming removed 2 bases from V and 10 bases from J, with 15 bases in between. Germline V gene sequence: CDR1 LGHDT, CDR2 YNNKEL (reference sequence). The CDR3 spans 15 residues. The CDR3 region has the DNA TGTGCCAGCAGCCAACATACAGGAATCGGCTCACCCCTCCACTTT. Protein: CASSQHTGIGSPLHF.

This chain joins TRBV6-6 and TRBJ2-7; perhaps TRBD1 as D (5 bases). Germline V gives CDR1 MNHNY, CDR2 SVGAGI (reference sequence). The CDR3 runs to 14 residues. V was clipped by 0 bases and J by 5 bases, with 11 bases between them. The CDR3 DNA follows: TGTGCCAGCAGTTACTCCCAACAGGTCAACGAGCAGTACTTC. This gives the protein CASSYSQQVNEQYF.

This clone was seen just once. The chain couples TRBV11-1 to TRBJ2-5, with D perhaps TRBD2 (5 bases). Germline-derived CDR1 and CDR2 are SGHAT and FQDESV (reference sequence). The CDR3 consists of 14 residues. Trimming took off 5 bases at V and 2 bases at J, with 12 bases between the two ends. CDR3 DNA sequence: TGTGCCAGCAGCCTCGGACGGACTCAAGAGACCCAGTACTTC. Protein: CASSLGRTQETQYF.

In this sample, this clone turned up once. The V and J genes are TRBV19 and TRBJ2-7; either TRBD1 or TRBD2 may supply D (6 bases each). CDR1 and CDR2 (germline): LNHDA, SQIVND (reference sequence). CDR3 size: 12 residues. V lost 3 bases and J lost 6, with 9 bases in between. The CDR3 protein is CASSMGGSEQYF. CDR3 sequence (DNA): TGTGCCAGTAGTATGGGGGGCTCCGAGCAGTACTTC.

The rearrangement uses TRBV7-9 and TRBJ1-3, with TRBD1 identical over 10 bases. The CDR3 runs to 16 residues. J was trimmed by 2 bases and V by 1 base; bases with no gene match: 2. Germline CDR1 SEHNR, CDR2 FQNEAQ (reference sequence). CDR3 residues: CASSLGTGGPGNTIYF. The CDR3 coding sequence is TGTGCCAGCAGCTTAGGGACAGGGGGACCTGGAAACACCATATATTTT.